These 22 T cell receptor beta chains came from one sample sequenced in a study of control samples from healthy donors and cancer patients. Profiled with immunoSEQ multiplex PCR; TCRdb holds only in-frame clones, not every one. This table has 50,000 to 55,000 clones, about nine tenths appearing once. Sequencing input: PBMCs. These receptor sequences come from a man aged 60 to 75 with head and neck cancer.

The chain combines TRBV5-1 with TRBJ2-2, with 7 bases matching TRBD1. Germline V lookup: CDR1 SGHRS, CDR2 YFSETQ. V lost 3 bases to trimming and J lost 5 bases; unmatched junction nucleotides: 7. This CDR3 contains 15 residues. This chain's CDR3 is CASSYDRALTGELFF. CDR3 nucleotide sequence: TGCGCCAGCAGCTACGACAGGGCTTTAACCGGGGAGCTGTTTTTT.

The chain couples TRBV6-4 to TRBJ2-1, with 15 nucleotides matching TRBD2. After removal of 3 bases from V and 6 bases from J, the junction contained 6 bases not matched to a gene. The CDR3 loop spans 17 amino acids. Germline CDR1 reads MRHNA; CDR2 reads SNTAGT. CDR3 bases: TGTGCCAGCAGTGATCGGGGACTAGCGGGGGGTTTCAATGAGCAGTTCTTC. It codes for CASSDRGLAGGFNEQFF.

V gene TRBV5-5 combines with J gene TRBJ1-1; TRBD1 might be the D (6 bases). The CDR3 totals 14 residues. Trimming took off 1 base at V and 2 bases at J, with 9 bases between the two ends. CDR1 and CDR2 (germline): SGHKS, YYEKEE (reference sequence). The CDR3 loop is CASSLRTVNTEAFF. In DNA, the CDR3 is TGTGCCAGCAGCTTGCGGACAGTTAACACTGAAGCTTTCTTT.

The genes are TRBV19 and TRBJ2-4; 8 bases are a match to TRBD2. This CDR3 is built from 15 residues. Trimming at V came to 6 bases and at J to 8 bases, leaving 12 bases not matched to a gene. Germline assignment: CDR1 LNHDA and CDR2 SQIVND (reference sequence). CDR3 protein: CASSDGSGGRDIQYF. DNA of the CDR3: TGTGCCAGTAGCGATGGGAGCGGGGGCAGGGACATTCAGTACTTC.

This chain links TRBV24-1 with TRBJ2-2; D is unresolved. CDR3 length: 15 amino acids. Germline CDR1 reads KGHDR; CDR2 reads SFDVKD. V was clipped by 5 bases and J by 4 bases, with 13 bases between them. The CDR3 loop reads CATSVGTSATGELFF. The CDR3 nucleotides read TGTGCCACCAGTGTGGGAACGTCGGCCACCGGGGAGCTGTTTTTT.

The V gene is TRBV2, the J gene TRBJ2-7; D uncertain. The V end lost 2 bases, the J end lost 5 bases, and 7 bases lay between the germline ends. Germline CDR1 SNHLY, CDR2 FYNNEI. The CDR3 totals 12 residues. The CDR3 DNA follows: TGTGCCAGCAGTGAACCCCCCAACGAGCAGTACTTC. It translates to CASSEPPNEQYF.

V gene TRBV28 combines with J gene TRBJ2-5; TRBD1 agrees at 8 bases. V was clipped by 10 bases and J by 1 base; unmatched bases: 5. The V gene's germline CDR1 is MDHEN and CDR2 SYDVKM. The CDR3 totals 13 residues. The CDR3 nucleotides are TGTGCCATCACAACAGGGGGCCAAGAGACCCAGTACTTC. It codes for CAITTGGQETQYF.

This clone appeared once. The V call is TRBV6-1, the J call TRBJ1-1, with D possibly matching TRBD1 (6 bases). The CDR3 runs 14 residues. The germline gives CDR1 MNHNS, CDR2 SASEGT. V lost 5 bases and J lost 6, with 16 bases in between. CDR3 in DNA: TGTGCCAGCAGTCTCTCAACAGGGTACCCTGAAGCTTTCTTT. It is translated as CASSLSTGYPEAFF.

This chain connects TRBV2 to TRBJ2-3; 14 bases agree with TRBD2. Germline-derived CDR1 and CDR2 are SNHLY and FYNNEI. The ends lost 6 bases at V and 5 bases at J; junction bases unmatched: 4. CDR3 length equals 15 residues. CDR3 amino acids: CASRTGLAGVDTQYF. CDR3 coding DNA: TGTGCCAGCAGGACGGGACTAGCGGGGGTAGATACGCAGTATTTT. Full variable domain (rest looked up from reference TRBV2 and TRBJ2-3): EPEVTQTPSHQVTQMGQEVILRCVPISNHLYFYWYRQILGQKVEFLVSFYNNEISEKSEIFDDQFSVERPDGSNFTLKIRSTKLEDSAMYFCASRTGLAGVDTQYFGPGTRLTVL.

The V gene is TRBV6-6, the J gene TRBJ2-4; 8 bases match TRBD1. The trim removed 4 bases at V and 4 bases at J, leaving 6 bases unmatched. CDR1 is MNHNY and CDR2 is SVGAGI in the germline V gene (reference sequence). CDR3 length: 15 residues. In DNA, the CDR3 is TGTGCCAGCAGTTTCCCAGGACAGGGTAAAAACATTCAGTACTTC. Translating it yields CASSFPGQGKNIQYF.

The J gene is TRBJ2-1, the V gene TRBV11-2; tentatively, D is TRBD1 (6 bases). This CDR3 region has 14 residues. V was trimmed by 0 bases and J by 6 bases, leaving 9 bases between them. Germline V lookup: CDR1 SGHAT, CDR2 FQNNGV. CDR3 DNA sequence: TGTGCCAGCAGCTTAGATGACAGGTTCAATGAGCAGTTCTTC. Encoded protein: CASSLDDRFNEQFF.

The chain recombines TRBV20-1 with TRBJ2-1, with D hard to call. This CDR3 is 16 amino acids long. V lost 3 bases and J 5 bases, leaving 20 bases between the germline ends. The germline V gene encodes CDR1 DFQATT and CDR2 SNEGSKA (reference sequence). CDR3 nucleotides: TGCAGTGCTAGTGACTCTTGGGGAAGTCGGGACAATGAGCAGTTCTTC. It specifies CSASDSWGSRDNEQFF.

This CDR3 is CAWSQGVGGPSSYEQYF. In nucleotides, the CDR3 is TGTGCCTGGAGCCAGGGGGTGGGAGGCCCCAGCTCCTACGAGCAGTACTTC. The chain is built from TRBV30 and TRBJ2-7; TRBD1 might be the D (7 bases). The CDR3 consists of 17 residues. Trimming shortened V by 3 bases and J by 0 bases, and 21 bases separated the two germline ends. Per germline, CDR1 GTSNPN and CDR2 SVGIG (reference sequence).

This clone has just a few counts. The chain couples TRBV7-9 to TRBJ2-7; weak D call: TRBD2 (5 bases). Germline assignment: CDR1 SEHNR and CDR2 FQNEAQ (reference sequence). Trimming left V 5 bases short and J 3 bases short, with 8 bases between. This CDR3 has 12 residues. The CDR3 protein is CASSPEVYEQYF. The CDR3 bases are TGTGCCAGCAGCCCGGAGGTCTACGAGCAGTACTTC.

This clone has a handful of counts. The V gene is TRBV14, the J gene TRBJ2-1, with D possibly TRBD2 on 5 matching bases. Per the germline V gene, CDR1 is SGHDN and CDR2 is FVKESK. V lost 4 bases to trimming and J lost 4 bases, with 11 bases between them. The CDR3 loop spans 14 amino acids. In DNA, the CDR3 is TGTGCCAGCAGCCTTGGCGGGCCTTACAATGAGCAGTTCTTC. It encodes CASSLGGPYNEQFF.

This clone was observed a single time. The rearrangement uses TRBV6-2 or TRBV6-3 and TRBJ1-5; unclear D gene. The germline V gene has CDR1 MNHEY and CDR2 SVGEGT. V was trimmed by 4 bases and J by 1 base, leaving 5 bases between them. The CDR3 has 13 residues. For the CDR3, the DNA is TGTGCCAGCAGTTTCGACAGCAATCAGCCCCAGCATTTT. Protein sequence: CASSFDSNQPQHF.

The CDR3 loop reads CASSLLAGFTDTQYF. CDR3 nucleotides: TGTGCCAGCAGCTTACTAGCGGGATTTACAGATACGCAGTATTTT. The chain recombines TRBV11-2 with TRBJ2-3; 9 bases map to TRBD2. CDR1 is SGHAT, CDR2 FQNNGV, per germline. The CDR3 contains 15 residues. The V and J ends lost 2 bases and 3 bases, in that order; junction bases with no gene match: 3.

This clone has a handful of counts. V gene TRBV7-9 combines with J gene TRBJ2-3; no clear D. Germline V gene data show CDR1 as SEHNR and CDR2 as FQNEAQ (reference sequence). V lost 1 base and J lost 2, with 13 bases in between. CDR3 length equals 16 residues. The CDR3 sequence is CASSLGVLSDTDTQYF. The DNA for the CDR3 is TGTGCCAGCAGCTTAGGGGTTTTATCGGACACAGATACGCAGTATTTT.

V and J are TRBV10-2 and TRBJ1-5; D remains unclear. CDR3 length: 15 amino acids. CDR1 and CDR2 from the germline V gene are WSHSY and SAAADI. V lost 0 bases and J 7 bases, leaving 13 bases between the germline ends. Here the CDR3 reads CASSESGGRGQPQHF. In DNA form, the CDR3 reads TGCGCCAGCAGTGAGTCGGGAGGGCGAGGGCAGCCCCAGCATTTT.

The chain couples TRBV6-4 to TRBJ2-5; maybe TRBD1 (5 bases). This CDR3 comprises 13 residues. Per the germline V gene, CDR1 is MRHNA and CDR2 is SNTAGT. Deletions cut 4 bases from V and 5 bases from J, with 11 bases between. The chain's CDR3 is CASSAQGGETQYF. The DNA of the CDR3 is TGTGCCAGCAGTGCTCAGGGTGGGGAGACCCAGTACTTC.

The rearrangement links TRBV5-6 to TRBJ2-3; 12 nucleotides match TRBD2. The V gene end was trimmed by 9 bases and the J gene end by 4 bases; junction bases not matched to a gene: 9. The germline CDR1 and CDR2 sequences are SGHDT and YYEEEE. CDR3 length: 15 amino acids. This chain's CDR3 is CATSLAGGPPDTQYF. The CDR3 DNA follows: TGTGCCACCAGTCTAGCGGGGGGGCCCCCAGATACGCAGTATTTT.

Concerning this clone itself: A read error may produce the germline difference seen at one junction end. This chain joins TRBV28 and TRBJ1-2, with D possibly TRBD1 on 5 matching bases. Germline V lookup: CDR1 MDHEN, CDR2 SYDVKM. This CDR3 is 12 amino acids long. In DNA, the CDR3 is TGTGCCGGCAGGGAATTAAACTATGGCTACACCTTC. Its protein is CAGRELNYGYTF.